This section outlines one T cell receptor beta chain sequence together with its context. Its antigen is undetermined. This entry comes from a study of T cell responses to AZD1222 COVID-19 vaccine. The study, taken as a whole, reports: A mostly white British donor set with more females was recruited, and clonal diversity was possibly underestimated. Only a handful of AZD1222 recipients, roughly six in all, had baseline seropositivity. Of spike-specific TCRs, nearly half reportedly target regions left unmutated in variants.

Germline lookup yields CDR1 MNHEY and CDR2 SMNVEV (reference sequence). The CDR3 contains 13 residues. Trimming cost V 4 bases and J 7 bases, with 10 bases left between them. Produced via immunoSEQ multiplex PCR; TCRdb's table is partial and in-frame only. The sample records more than 70,000 clones, 70% to 90% being singletons. Specimen: peripheral blood, collected on day 0 of AZD1222 vaccination. V is TRBV27 and J is TRBJ2-2; the D is unclear. The TCR sequence derives from an adult in good health. CDR3 loop: CASSSQIGGELFF. The DNA of the CDR3 is TGTGCCAGCAGTTCACAAATTGGCGGGGAGCTGTTTTTT.